Reported below is one T cell receptor (beta chain). This receptor's antigen is unknown. Base qualities were left out, and no much larger clone turns up one base away. These data belong to a study of siplizumab effects on memory and regulatory T cells (dated by TCRdb to between 2018 and 2020). Broadly, across the study: The study looked at the effect of siplizumab, an anti-CD2 antibody, on alloreactive T-cell subsets in allogeneic mixed lymphocyte reactions made from human PBMCs.

TCRbeta CDR3 sequencing was performed on sorted unstimulated T cells and on proliferating T cells recovered from mixed lymphocyte reactions. Fresh whole blood from approximately 9 HLA-typed healthy donors was used to isolate PBMCs. Results and caveats for the whole study, not just this receptor: Among mappable alloreactive CD4+ clones, the Treg-derived fraction averaged approximately 66% with siplizumab versus approximately 27% in control reactions. Because sequences at frequencies below about 10^-5 were poorly captured, only a minor fraction of alloreactive clones could be mapped back to unstimulated subsets. The cumulative frequency of alloreactive sequences traceable to unstimulated CD4+ memory T cells was significantly reduced by siplizumab. No functional confirmation was obtained for the suppressive function of proliferating Tregs from siplizumab cultures. A naive or memory phenotype could not be assigned to roughly 80-97% of proliferating CD4+ or CD8+ clones. Greater diversity appeared to be present in unstimulated naive T cells than in memory T cells, and a substantial contribution to the alloresponse seemed to be made by naive cells.

Libraries were constructed by the immunoSEQ multiplex PCR assay. Roughly 10^5 TCR templates per sample were assayed on the deep sequencing platform. Genomic DNA extracted from sorted T cells was used for TCRbeta CDR3 sequencing. The study's own analysis went as follows. The R programming language was used for clonal analysis of the TCRbeta CDR3 data. Unstimulated samples were compared with post-reaction CFSE-low samples to define alloreactive CD4+ and CD8+ clones. Regulatory or non-regulatory origin was assigned to alloreactive CD4+ clones by matching of sequences to sorted unstimulated Treg and non-Treg repertoires. The source is immuneACCESS, and TCRdb retained only in-frame sequences with V and J called. Part of the clones is not carried over; for the studies checked, unresolved V genes explain less than half of this, and the remainder is unexplained. V and J calls and clone size follow that table, whereas D and trimming were derived from the DNA. Here the sample has about 80,000 clones; 95% occur a single time. The ten top clones hold less than 20% of the sample.

This TCR was recovered from a human donor in good health. The sequenced sample consisted of CD8+ T cells sorted from blood.

The CDR3 amino acid sequence is: CASSSNHGTGGYYNEQFF. The DNA reads TGTGCCAGCAGCTCTAACCACGGGACAGGGGGCTACTACAATGAGCAGTTCTTC. The chain couples TRBV7-9 to TRBJ2-1; TRBD1 aligns with 12 central bases. The CDR3 holds 18 amino acids from the cysteine to the phenylalanine. Here the CDR3 DNA is all that survives: 54 bases in frame from base 1. Clipping removes 4 bases from V and 3 bases from J, with 10 as the unmatched junction base count. According to the germline V gene (reference sequence), CDR1 reads SEHNR and CDR2 reads FQNEAQ.